The clone carrying this TCR beta chain has ten or more counts. The antigen remains unidentified. This entry is derived from a study of response to subunit inactivated influenza vaccine. TCRdb ran MiXCR on the RT-PCR reads and lists one entry per CDR3 protein. The sample shows about 700,000 distinct CDR3 sequences, roughly 13% of them seen only once. Study-level findings and limits: That few new T cells are recruited by each seasonal influenza vaccination was the authors' suggestion.

The CDR3 is 15 amino acids. The germline CDR1 and CDR2 sequences are KGHDR and SFDVKD. Unmatched junction bases numbered 8, after V lost 8 bases and J lost 2 bases. This specimen was PBMCs from blood, taken approximately 15 days before vaccination. The chain employs TRBV24-1 and TRBJ2-3, with 8 bases fitting TRBD2. The clonotype comes from a man in his forties or fifties who received an inactivated influenza vaccine. CDR3 DNA sequence: TGTGCCACCACCTCCGGGCGGGGGGACACAGATACGCAGTATTTT. Translation: CATTSGRGDTDTQYF.